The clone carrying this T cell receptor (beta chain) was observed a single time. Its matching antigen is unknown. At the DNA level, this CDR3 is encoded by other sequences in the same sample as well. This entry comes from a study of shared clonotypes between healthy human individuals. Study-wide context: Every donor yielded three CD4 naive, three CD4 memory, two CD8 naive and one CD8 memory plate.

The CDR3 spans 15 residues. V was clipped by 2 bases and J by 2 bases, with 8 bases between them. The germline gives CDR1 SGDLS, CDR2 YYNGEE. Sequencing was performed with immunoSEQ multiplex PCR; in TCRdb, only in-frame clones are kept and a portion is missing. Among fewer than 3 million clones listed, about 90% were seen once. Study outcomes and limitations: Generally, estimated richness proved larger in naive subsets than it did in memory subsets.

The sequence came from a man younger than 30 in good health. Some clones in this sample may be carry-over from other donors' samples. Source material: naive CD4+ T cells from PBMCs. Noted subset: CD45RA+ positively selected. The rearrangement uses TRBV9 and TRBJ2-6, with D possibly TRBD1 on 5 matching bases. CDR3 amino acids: CASSVEGAGANVLTF. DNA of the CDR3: TGTGCCAGCAGCGTGGAAGGGGCTGGGGCCAACGTCCTGACTTTC.